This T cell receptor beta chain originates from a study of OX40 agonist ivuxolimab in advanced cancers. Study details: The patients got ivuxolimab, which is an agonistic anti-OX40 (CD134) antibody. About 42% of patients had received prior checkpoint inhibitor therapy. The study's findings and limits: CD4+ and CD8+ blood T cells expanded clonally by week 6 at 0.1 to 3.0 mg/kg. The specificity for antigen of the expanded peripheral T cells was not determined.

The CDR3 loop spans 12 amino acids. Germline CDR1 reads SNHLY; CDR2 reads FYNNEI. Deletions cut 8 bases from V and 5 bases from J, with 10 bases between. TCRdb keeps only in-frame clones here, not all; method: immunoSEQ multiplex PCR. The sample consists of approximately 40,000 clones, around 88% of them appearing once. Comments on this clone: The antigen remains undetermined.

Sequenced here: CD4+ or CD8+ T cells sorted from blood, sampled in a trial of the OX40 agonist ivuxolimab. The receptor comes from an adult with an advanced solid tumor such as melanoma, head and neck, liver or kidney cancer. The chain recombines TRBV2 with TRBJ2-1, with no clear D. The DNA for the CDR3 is TGTGCCAGCCCGGCGGTTCACAATGAGCAGTTCTTC. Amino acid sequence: CASPAVHNEQFF.